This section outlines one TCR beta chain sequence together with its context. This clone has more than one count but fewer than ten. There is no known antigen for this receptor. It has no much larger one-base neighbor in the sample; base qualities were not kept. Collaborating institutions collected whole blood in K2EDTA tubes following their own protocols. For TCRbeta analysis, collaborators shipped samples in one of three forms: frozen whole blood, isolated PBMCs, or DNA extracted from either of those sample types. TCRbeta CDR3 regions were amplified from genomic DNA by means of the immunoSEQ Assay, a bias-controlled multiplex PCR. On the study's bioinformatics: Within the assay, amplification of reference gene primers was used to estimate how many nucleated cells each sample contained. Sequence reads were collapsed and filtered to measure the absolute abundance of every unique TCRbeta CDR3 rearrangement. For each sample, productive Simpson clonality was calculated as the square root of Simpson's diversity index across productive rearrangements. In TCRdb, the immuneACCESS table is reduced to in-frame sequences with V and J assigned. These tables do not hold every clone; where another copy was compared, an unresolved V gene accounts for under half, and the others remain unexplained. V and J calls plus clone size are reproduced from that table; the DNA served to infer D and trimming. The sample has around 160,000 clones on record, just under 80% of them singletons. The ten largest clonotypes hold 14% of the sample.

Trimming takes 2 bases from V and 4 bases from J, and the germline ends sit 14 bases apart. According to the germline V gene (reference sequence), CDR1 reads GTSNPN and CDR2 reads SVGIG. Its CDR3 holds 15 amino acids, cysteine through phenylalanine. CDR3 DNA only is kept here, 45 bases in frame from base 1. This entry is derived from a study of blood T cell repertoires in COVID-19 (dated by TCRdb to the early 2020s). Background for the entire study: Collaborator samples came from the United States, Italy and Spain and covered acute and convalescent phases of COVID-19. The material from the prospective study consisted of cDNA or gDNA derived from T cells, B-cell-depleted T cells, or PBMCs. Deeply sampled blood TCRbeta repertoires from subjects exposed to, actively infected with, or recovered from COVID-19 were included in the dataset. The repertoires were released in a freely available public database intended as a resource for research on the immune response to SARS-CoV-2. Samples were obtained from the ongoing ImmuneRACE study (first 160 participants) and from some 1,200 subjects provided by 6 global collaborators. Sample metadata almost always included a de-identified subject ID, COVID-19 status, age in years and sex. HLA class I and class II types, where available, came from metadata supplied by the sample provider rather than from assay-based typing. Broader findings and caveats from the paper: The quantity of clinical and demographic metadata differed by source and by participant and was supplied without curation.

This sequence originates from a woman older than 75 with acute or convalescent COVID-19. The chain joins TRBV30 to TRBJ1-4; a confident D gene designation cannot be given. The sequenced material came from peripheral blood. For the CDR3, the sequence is CAWSLPGLLNEKLFF. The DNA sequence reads TGTGCCTGGAGTCTTCCCGGACTCCTTAATGAAAAACTGTTTTTT.